This T cell receptor beta chain was sequenced for a study of identical twins. Unique molecular identifiers were present on cDNA, and template switching added a universal primer site. TCRdb analysed the 5' RACE reads with MiXCR anew, one entry per CDR3 protein. The sample lists some 690,000 distinct CDR3 sequences; around 21% were seen once. Study-level findings and limits: Modeled out-of-frame TCR alpha sharing in monozygotic twins fell below observed levels. Rather than following the same donors, the conclusions depended on cross-sectional statistical analysis.

Turning to this clonotype: Its antigen is undetermined.

CDR1 and CDR2 from the germline V gene are MNHEY and SMNVEV (reference sequence). The ends were cut back, 1 base at V and 5 bases at J, with 13 bases in the middle. The length of the CDR3 is 15 residues. In addition, the sample was reused for a study of T cells expressing NK-cell markers. That work adds: Source material for TCR beta repertoires consisted of sorted CD3+CD56+NKG2C+, CD3+CD56+NKG2C- and CD3+CD56-NKG2C+ T cells.

Sequenced sample: PBMCs. The V and J genes are TRBV27 and TRBJ2-3, with D possibly being TRBD2 (6 bases). The sequence was obtained from a woman under 30 in good health. CDR3 nucleotides: TGTGCCAGCAGTTTATATTACGGGGGTCAAGATACGCAGTATTTT. Amino acid sequence: CASSLYYGGQDTQYF.